The source of this T cell receptor (beta chain) is a study of patients and donors after allogeneic stem cell transplantation. Germline V lookup: CDR1 MDHEN, CDR2 SYDVKM. V lost 11 bases and J lost 0, with 10 bases in between. The CDR3 extends over 12 amino acids. This clonotype occurred many times. TCRdb passed the RT-PCR reads through MiXCR, listing each CDR3 protein once. The table lists 70,000 to 95,000 distinct CDR3 sequences, approximately 5% of them singletons. The source of this sequence is a human donor who was either an allogeneic HSCT recipient or a stem cell or donor lymphocyte infusion donor (not recorded which). It is not recorded whose cells these are; they may come from a transplant donor. Sequenced input: blood, either unsorted or a sorted T cell fraction (not recorded which). The chain joins TRBV28 to TRBJ1-2; D gene uncertain. CDR3 sequence reads: CASERANYGYTF. CDR3 DNA: TGTGCCTCCGAGAGAGCTAACTATGGCTACACCTTC.